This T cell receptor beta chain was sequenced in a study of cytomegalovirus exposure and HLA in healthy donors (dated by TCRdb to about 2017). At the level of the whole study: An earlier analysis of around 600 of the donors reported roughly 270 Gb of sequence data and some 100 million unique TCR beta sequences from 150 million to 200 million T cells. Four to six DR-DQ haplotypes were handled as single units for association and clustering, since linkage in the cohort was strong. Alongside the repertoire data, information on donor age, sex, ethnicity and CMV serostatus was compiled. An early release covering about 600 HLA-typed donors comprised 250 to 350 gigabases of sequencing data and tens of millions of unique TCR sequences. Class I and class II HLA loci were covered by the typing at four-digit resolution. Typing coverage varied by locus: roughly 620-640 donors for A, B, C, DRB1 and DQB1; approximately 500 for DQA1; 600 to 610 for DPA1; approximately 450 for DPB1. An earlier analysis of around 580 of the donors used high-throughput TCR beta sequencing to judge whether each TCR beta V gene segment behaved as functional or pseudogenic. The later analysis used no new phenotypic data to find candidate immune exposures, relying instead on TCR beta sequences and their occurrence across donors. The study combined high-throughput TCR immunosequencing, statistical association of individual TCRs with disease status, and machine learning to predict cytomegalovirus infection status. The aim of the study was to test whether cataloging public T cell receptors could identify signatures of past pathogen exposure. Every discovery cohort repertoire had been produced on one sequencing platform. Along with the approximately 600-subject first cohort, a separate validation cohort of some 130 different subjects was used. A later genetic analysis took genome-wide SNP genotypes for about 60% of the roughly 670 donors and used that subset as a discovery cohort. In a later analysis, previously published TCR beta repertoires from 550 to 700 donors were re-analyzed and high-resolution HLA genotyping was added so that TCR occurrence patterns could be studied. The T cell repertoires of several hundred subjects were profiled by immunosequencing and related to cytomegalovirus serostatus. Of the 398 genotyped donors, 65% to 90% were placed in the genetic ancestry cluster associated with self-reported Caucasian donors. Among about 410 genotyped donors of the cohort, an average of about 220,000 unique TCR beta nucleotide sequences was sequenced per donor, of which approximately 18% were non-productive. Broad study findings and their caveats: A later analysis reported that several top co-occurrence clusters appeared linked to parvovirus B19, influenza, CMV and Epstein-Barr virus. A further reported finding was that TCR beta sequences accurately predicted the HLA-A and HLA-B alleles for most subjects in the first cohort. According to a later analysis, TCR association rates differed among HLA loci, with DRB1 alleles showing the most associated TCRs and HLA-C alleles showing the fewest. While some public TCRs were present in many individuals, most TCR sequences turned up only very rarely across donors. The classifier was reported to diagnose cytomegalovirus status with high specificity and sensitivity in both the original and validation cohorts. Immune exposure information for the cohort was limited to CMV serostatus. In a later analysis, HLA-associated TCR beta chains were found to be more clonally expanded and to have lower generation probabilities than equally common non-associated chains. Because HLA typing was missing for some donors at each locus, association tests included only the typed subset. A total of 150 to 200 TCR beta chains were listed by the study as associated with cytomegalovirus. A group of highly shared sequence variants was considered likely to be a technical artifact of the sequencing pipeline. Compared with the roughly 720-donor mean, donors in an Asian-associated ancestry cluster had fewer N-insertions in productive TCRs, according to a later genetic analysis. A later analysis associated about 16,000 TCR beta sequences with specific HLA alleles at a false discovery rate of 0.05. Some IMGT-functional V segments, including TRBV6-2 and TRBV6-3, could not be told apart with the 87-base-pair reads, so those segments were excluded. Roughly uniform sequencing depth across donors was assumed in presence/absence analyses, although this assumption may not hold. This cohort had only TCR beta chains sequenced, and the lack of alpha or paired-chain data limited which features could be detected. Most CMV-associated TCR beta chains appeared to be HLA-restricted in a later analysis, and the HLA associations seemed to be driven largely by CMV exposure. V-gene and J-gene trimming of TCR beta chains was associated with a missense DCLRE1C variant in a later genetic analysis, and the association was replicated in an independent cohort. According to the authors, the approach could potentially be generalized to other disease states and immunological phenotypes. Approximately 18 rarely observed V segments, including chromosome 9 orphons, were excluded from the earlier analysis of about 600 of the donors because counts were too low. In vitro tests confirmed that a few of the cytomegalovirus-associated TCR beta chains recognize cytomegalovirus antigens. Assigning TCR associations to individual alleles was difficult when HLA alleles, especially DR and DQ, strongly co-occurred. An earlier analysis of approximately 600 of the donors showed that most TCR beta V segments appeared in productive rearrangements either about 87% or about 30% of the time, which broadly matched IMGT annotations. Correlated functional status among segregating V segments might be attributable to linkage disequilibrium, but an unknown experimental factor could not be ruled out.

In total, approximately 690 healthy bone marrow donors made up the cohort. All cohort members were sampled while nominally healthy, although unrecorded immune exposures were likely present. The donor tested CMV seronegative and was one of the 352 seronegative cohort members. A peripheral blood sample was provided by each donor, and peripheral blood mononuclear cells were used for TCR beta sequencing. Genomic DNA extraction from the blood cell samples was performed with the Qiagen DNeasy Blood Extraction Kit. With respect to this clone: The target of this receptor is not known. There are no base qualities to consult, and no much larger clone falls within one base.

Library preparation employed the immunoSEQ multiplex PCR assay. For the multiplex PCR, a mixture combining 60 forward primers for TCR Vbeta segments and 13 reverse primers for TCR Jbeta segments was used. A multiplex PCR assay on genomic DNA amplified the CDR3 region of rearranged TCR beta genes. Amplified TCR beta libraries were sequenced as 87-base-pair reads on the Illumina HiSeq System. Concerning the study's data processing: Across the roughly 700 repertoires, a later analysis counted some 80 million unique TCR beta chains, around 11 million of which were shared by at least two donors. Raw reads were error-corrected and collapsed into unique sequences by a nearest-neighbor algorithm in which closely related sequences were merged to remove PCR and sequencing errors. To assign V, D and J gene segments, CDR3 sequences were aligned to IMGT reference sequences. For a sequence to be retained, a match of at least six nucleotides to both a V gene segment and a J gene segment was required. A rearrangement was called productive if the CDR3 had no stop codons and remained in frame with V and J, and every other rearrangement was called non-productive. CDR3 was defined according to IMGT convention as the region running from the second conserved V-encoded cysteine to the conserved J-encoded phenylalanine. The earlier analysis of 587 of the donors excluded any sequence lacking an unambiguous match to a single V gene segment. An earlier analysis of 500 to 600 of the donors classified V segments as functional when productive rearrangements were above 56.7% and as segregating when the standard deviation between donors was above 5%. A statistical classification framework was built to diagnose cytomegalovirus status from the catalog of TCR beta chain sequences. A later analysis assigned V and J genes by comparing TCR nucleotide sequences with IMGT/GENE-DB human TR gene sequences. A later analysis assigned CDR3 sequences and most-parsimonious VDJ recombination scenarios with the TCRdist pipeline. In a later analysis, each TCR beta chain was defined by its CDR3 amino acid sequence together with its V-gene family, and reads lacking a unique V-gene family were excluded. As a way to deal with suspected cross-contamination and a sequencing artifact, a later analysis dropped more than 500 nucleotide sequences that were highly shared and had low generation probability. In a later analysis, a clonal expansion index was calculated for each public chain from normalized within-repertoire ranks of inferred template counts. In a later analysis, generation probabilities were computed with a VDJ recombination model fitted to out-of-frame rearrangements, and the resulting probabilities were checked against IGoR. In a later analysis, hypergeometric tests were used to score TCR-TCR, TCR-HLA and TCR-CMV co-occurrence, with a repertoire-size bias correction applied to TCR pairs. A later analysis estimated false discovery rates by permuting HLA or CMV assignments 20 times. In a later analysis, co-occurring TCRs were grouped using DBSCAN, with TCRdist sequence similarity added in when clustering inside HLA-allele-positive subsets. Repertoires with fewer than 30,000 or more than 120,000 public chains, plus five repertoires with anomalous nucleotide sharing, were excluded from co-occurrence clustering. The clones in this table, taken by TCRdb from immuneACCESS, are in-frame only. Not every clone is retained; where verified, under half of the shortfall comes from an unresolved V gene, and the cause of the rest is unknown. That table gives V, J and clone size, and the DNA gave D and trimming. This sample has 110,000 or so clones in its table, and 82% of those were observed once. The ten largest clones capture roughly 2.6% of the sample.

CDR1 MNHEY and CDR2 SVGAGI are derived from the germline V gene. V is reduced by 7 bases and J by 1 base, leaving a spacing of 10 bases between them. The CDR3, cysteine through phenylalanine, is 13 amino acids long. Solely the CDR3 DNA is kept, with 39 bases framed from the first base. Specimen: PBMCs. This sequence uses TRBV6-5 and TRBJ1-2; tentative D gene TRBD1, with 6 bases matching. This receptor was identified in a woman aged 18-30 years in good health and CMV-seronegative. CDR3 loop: CASTGGHNYGYTF. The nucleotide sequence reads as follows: TGTGCCAGCACGGGGGGACATAACTATGGCTACACCTTC.